Below, 22 T cell receptor beta chains from the same sample are listed, as sequenced in a study of cytomegalovirus exposure and HLA in healthy donors. Method: immunoSEQ multiplex PCR; TCRdb's copy keeps in-frame clones and lacks some. The table lists 120,000 or so clones, roughly 90% of them singletons. The sample taken for sequencing was PBMCs. The receptor set was obtained from a woman between 18 and 29 years old in good health and CMV-seronegative.

This CDR3 is CASSLRVSNQPQHF. As DNA, the CDR3 is TGTGCCAGTAGCCTTCGAGTTAGCAATCAGCCCCAGCATTTT. This chain uses TRBV19 with TRBJ1-5; D is unclear. Trimming cost V 6 bases and J 0 bases, with 9 bases left between them. The germline V gene encodes CDR1 LNHDA and CDR2 SQIVND (reference sequence). The length of the CDR3 is 14 residues.

The CDR3, as DNA: TGTGCCAGCAGCTTAGAGAGCGGGAGGGCCGCAAATGAGCAGTTCTTC. It specifies CASSLESGRAANEQFF. This chain joins TRBV13 and TRBJ2-1, with TRBD2 matching 10 bases. Germline lookup yields CDR1 PRHDT and CDR2 FYEKMQ (reference sequence). Trimming removed 1 base from V and 7 bases from J; junction bases left unmatched: 7. This CDR3 has 16 residues.

This clone came up once. This chain uses TRBV5-6 with TRBJ2-4; 8 bases align to TRBD1. The germline V gene encodes CDR1 SGHDT and CDR2 YYEEEE. This CDR3 is 16 amino acids long. The V gene end was trimmed by 3 bases and the J gene end by 6 bases; junction bases not matched to a gene: 11. The CDR3 spells CASSSETGTGGNIQYF. The CDR3 DNA is TGTGCCAGCAGCTCCGAAACAGGGACAGGAGGAAACATTCAGTACTTC.

This sequence joins TRBV19 and TRBJ2-2; possibly TRBD2 for D (6 bases). CDR1 LNHDA and CDR2 SQIVND come from the germline V gene (reference sequence). V dropped 1 base and J dropped 4 bases, with 10 bases sitting between them. The CDR3 contains 15 residues. CDR3 protein: CASSIVGGTTGELFF. The CDR3 DNA reads TGTGCCAGTAGTATAGTTGGGGGGACCACCGGGGAGCTGTTTTTT.

The gene calls are TRBV5-5 and TRBJ2-1, with 9 nucleotides matching TRBD2. CDR3 length: 17 amino acids. V lost 4 bases to trimming and J lost 0 bases; unmatched junction nucleotides: 8. Germline CDR1 and CDR2: SGHKS and YYEKEE (reference sequence). CDR3 sequence reads: CASSRTSVGSSYNEQFF. CDR3 DNA sequence: TGTGCCAGCAGCCGGACTAGCGTCGGAAGCTCCTACAATGAGCAGTTCTTC.

This clone was counted a few times. The rearrangement uses TRBV9 and TRBJ1-1, with 8 bases aligning to TRBD1. V gave up 4 bases and J gave up 3 bases; unmatched junction bases: 5. The CDR3 sequence is 14 residues long. Germline CDR1 is SGDLS and CDR2 is YYNGEE. The CDR3 DNA follows: TGTGCCAGCAGCATTCAGACAGGGGACACTGAAGCTTTCTTT. Translation: CASSIQTGDTEAFF.

This clone has just one count. The chain combines TRBV5-8 with TRBJ2-1; 7 nucleotides line up with TRBD1. CDR3 length equals 14 residues. Germline-derived CDR1 and CDR2 are SGHTS and YDEGEE. V was clipped by 1 base and J by 3 bases; unmatched bases: 1. The CDR3 is CASSLNRGYNEQFF. The CDR3, as DNA: TGTGCCAGCAGCTTGAACAGGGGCTACAATGAGCAGTTCTTC. The full variable domain, in which reference TRBV5-8 and TRBJ2-1 provide the parts outside the CDR3, is EAGVTQSPTHLIKTRGQQATLRCSPISGHTSVYWYQQALGLGLQFLLWYDEGEERNRGNFPPRFSGRQFPNYSSELNVNALELEDSALYLCASSLNRGYNEQFFGPGTRLTVL.

The rearrangement joins TRBV9 to TRBJ2-2, with D unresolved. From germline, CDR1 is SGDLS and CDR2 YYNGEE. The length of the CDR3 is 15 residues. The V end was cut by 3 bases, the J end by 0 bases, with 9 bases between. CDR3 in DNA: TGTGCCAGCAGCGGCGGAGCTACGAACACCGGGGAGCTGTTTTTT. Amino acid sequence: CASSGGATNTGELFF.

The CDR3 nucleotides read TGTGCCACCAGCAGAGATAGGAACAGCCGCTCGGCCCAGCATTTT. It yields the protein CATSRDRNSRSAQHF. The chain employs TRBV15 and TRBJ1-5; D remains unclear. The germline gives CDR1 LNHNV, CDR2 YYDKDF (reference sequence). The CDR3 is 15 amino acids. V was trimmed by 0 bases and J by 11 bases, leaving 17 bases between them.

This clone was detected once. The chain joins TRBV5-1 to TRBJ1-2; maybe TRBD1 (5 bases). Germline CDR1 SGHRS, CDR2 YFSETQ. The germline V and J ends were trimmed by 0 bases and 1 base, with 10 bases remaining between them. The CDR3 runs 15 residues. The CDR3 sequence: CASSLVVGGNYGYTF. CDR3 sequence (DNA): TGCGCCAGCAGCTTGGTCGTCGGGGGTAACTATGGCTACACCTTC. Combining the CDR3 with reference TRBV5-1 and TRBJ1-2 gives the whole variable domain KAGVTQTPRYLIKTRGQQVTLSCSPISGHRSVSWYQQTPGQGLQFLFEYFSETQRNKGNFPGRFSGRQFSNSRSEMNVSTLELGDSALYLCASSLVVGGNYGYTFGSGTRLTVV.

This chain uses TRBV2 with TRBJ2-3, with TRBD2 matching 11 bases. V was pared by 7 bases and J by 3 bases, with 6 bases of the junction left unmatched. CDR3 size: 15 residues. Germline CDR1 and CDR2: SNHLY and FYNNEI. CDR3 DNA: TGTGCCAGCATACGGGCTAGCGGGGGGACAGATACGCAGTATTTT. This gives the protein CASIRASGGTDTQYF.

This chain links TRBV27 with TRBJ2-4; D is possibly TRBD2 (5 bases). This CDR3 is 15 amino acids long. From germline, CDR1 is MNHEY and CDR2 SMNVEV (reference sequence). V was pared by 4 bases and J by 4 bases, with 14 bases between. CDR3 nucleotide sequence: TGTGCCAGCAGTTCACTCCGAGCGGAGAAAAACATTCAGTACTTC. Translated, it gives CASSSLRAEKNIQYF.

CDR3 protein: CASSVPLAGVTDTQYF. The CDR3 DNA reads TGTGCCAGCAGCGTACCTCTAGCGGGAGTAACAGATACGCAGTATTTT. This chain links TRBV9 with TRBJ2-3; 10 nucleotides align to TRBD2. The V segment lost 1 base and the J segment 3 bases; nucleotides outside the gene matches: 5. There are 16 residues in the CDR3. The V gene's germline CDR1 is SGDLS and CDR2 YYNGEE. Together with reference TRBV9 and TRBJ2-3, the CDR3 gives the full variable domain: DSGVTQTPKHLITATGQRVTLRCSPRSGDLSVYWYQQSLDQGLQFLIQYYNGEERAKGNILERFSAQQFPDLHSELNLSSLELGDSALYFCASSVPLAGVTDTQYFGPGTRLTVL.

There are a few counts of this clone. In the same sample, other DNA sequences code for this CDR3. The V call is TRBV6-4, the J call TRBJ2-3, with 8 bases lining up with TRBD1. Germline trimming cut 3 bases from V and 1 base from J; bases unmatched to any gene: 0. Per the germline V gene, CDR1 is MRHNA and CDR2 is SNTAGT. The CDR3 length is 14 residues. The CDR3 nucleotides read TGTGCCAGCAGTGAGACAGGGGGCACAGATACGCAGTATTTT. Translated: CASSETGGTDTQYF.

V and J are TRBV5-4 and TRBJ2-3, with 10 nucleotides matching TRBD2. CDR1 is SGHNT, CDR2 YYREEE, per germline (reference sequence). The CDR3 contains 17 residues. V dropped 3 bases and J dropped 8; count of bases not matched to a gene: 15. The CDR3 nucleotides read TGTGCCAGCAGCTCAGGGTCGAGCGGGGGGGCCGGGGTTACGCAGTATTTT. It specifies CASSSGSSGGAGVTQYF.

The V gene is TRBV5-6, the J gene TRBJ2-5; 9 bases are a match to TRBD2. CDR1 and CDR2 from the germline V gene are SGHDT and YYEEEE. The CDR3 is 17 amino acids. Trimming cost V 6 bases and J 2 bases; bases outside gene matches: 14. CDR3 amino acids: CASKIRAAGGGQETQYF. In nucleotides, the CDR3 is TGTGCCAGCAAAATCCGGGCAGCGGGGGGCGGGCAAGAGACCCAGTACTTC.

The chain joins TRBV27 to TRBJ2-3, with TRBD2 matching 7 bases. Germline CDR1 is MNHEY and CDR2 is SMNVEV (reference sequence). V lost 3 bases to trimming and J lost 3 bases; unmatched junction nucleotides: 3. The CDR3 consists of 14 residues. The CDR3 loop reads CASSFTSATDTQYF. The CDR3 nucleotides read TGTGCCAGCAGTTTCACTAGCGCGACAGATACGCAGTATTTT.

The chain joins TRBV28 to TRBJ2-2; 11 bases agree with TRBD2. The CDR3 runs 16 residues. In germline, CDR1 is MDHEN, CDR2 SYDVKM. The V and J ends lost 0 bases and 4 bases, in that order; junction bases with no gene match: 1. The CDR3 here is CASSLWLAGGTGELFF. As DNA, the CDR3 is TGTGCCAGCAGTTTATGGCTAGCGGGAGGCACCGGGGAGCTGTTTTTT.

A remark on this clone: At the DNA level, this CDR3 is encoded by other sequences in the same sample as well. The V gene is TRBV9, the J gene TRBJ2-7, with 7 bases fitting TRBD2. Germline V CDR1 and CDR2: SGDLS, YYNGEE. The CDR3 is 16 amino acids. The trim removed 3 bases at V and 4 bases at J, leaving 13 bases unmatched. The CDR3 reads CASSDKLSGPDYEQYF. DNA of the CDR3: TGTGCCAGCAGCGACAAGCTTAGCGGGCCCGATTACGAGCAGTACTTC.

This chain joins TRBV18 and TRBJ2-2; D gene ambiguous. V was cut by 2 bases and J by 1 base, with 5 bases left in between. The CDR3 is made up of 14 amino acids. The germline gives CDR1 KGHSH, CDR2 LQKENI. The CDR3 DNA reads as TGTGCCAGCTCACCAAACAGGAACACCGGGGAGCTGTTTTTT. This gives the protein CASSPNRNTGELFF.

This clone was seen more than once but under ten times. The V call is TRBV18, the J call TRBJ2-4, with a weak D call TRBD2 (6 bases). The germline V gene encodes CDR1 KGHSH and CDR2 LQKENI. The CDR3 has 13 residues. V lost 2 bases to trimming and J lost 8 bases, with 10 bases between them. Here the CDR3 DNA reads TGTGCCAGCTCACCAAACCCGGGGGACATTCAGTACTTC. Amino acid sequence: CASSPNPGDIQYF.

The chain uses TRBV14 and TRBJ2-2; the D gene is possibly TRBD1 (7 bases). The CDR3 consists of 17 residues. V lost 4 bases and J lost 3, with 18 bases in between. In germline, CDR1 is SGHDN, CDR2 FVKESK. The CDR3 loop is CASSRPQGGWDTGELFF. CDR3 coding DNA: TGTGCCAGCAGCCGCCCCCAGGGGGGCTGGGACACCGGGGAGCTGTTTTTT.